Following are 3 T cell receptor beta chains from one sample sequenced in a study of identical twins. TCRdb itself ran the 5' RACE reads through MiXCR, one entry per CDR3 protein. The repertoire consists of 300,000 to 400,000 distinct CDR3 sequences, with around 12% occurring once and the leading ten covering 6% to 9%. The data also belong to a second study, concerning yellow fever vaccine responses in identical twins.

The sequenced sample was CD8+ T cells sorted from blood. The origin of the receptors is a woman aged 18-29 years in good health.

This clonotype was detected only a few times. The CDR3 spells CASSVLWTSGGQNTDTQYF. CDR3 in DNA: TGTGCCAGCAGCGTACTCTGGACTAGCGGGGGACAGAACACAGATACGCAGTATTTT. This chain uses TRBV11-1 with TRBJ2-3; 13 nucleotides match TRBD2. This CDR3 region has 19 residues. The junction had 13 bases not matched to a gene; V was cut back by 5 bases and J by 2 bases. Looked up from germline, CDR1 is SGHAT and CDR2 is FQDESV (reference sequence).

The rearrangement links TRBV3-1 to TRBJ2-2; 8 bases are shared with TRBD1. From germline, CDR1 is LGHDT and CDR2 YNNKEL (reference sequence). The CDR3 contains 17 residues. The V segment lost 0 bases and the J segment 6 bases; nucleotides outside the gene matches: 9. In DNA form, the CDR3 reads TGTGCCAGCAGCCAAGATCTTTCACAGGGGGGCCCCGGGGAGCTGTTTTTT. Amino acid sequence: CASSQDLSQGGPGELFF.

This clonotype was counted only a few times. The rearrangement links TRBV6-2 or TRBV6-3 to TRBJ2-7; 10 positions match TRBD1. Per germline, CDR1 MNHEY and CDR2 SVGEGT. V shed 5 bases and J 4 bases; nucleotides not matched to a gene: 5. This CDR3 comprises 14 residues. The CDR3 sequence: CASSLTDRGYEQYV. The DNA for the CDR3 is TGTGCCAGCAGTCTAACGGACAGGGGGTACGAGCAGTACGTC.